This T cell receptor beta chain originates from a study of regulatory T cells in long-lasting Graves disease (dated by TCRdb to about 2021). With regard to the full study: Persistent Graves' disease was defined as antithyroid drug treatment for over 5 years with persistently positive TSH receptor autoantibodies. Peripheral blood TCR sequencing and RNA sequencing compared persistent Graves' disease patients with newly diagnosed Graves' disease patients. The study was registered as a clinical trial and conducted in China. A total of about 33 samples underwent TCR sequencing, from about 13 patients with persistent Graves' disease and some 20 patients with newly diagnosed Graves' disease. Antithyroid drugs had been taken for about 9.7 years on average by persistent Graves' disease patients in the clinical cohort. General conclusions and limits of the study: Persistent disease showed preferential use of TRBV28, TRBJ1-2 and TRBJ2-5, whereas newly diagnosed disease favored TRBV20-1 and TRBJ2-1. Peripheral blood alone was examined, since thyroid tissue, which constituted the primary lesion, could not be accessed. The authors acknowledged the small sample size as a limitation that may reduce accuracy. More public clonotypes were shared among persistent patients (over 2,500) than among newly diagnosed patients (roughly 1,000). Lower TCR Shannon entropy and fewer highly expanded clones were observed in persistent Graves' disease patients than in newly diagnosed patients, which suggested clonal expansion. Sequencing and analysis were limited to the TCR beta chain.

In light of the paper, this sample's time point label describes: persistent/refractory GD, antithyroid drugs over 5 years with positive TRAb. For both TCR sequencing and RNA sequencing, RNA was extracted from PBMCs in TRIzol. The diagnosis of Graves' disease was made according to American Thyroid Association guidelines. Patients were recruited from an endocrinology department in Xi'an, China. From each patient, approximately 10 milliliters of peripheral blood was collected into an EDTA anticoagulant tube. PBMCs were isolated by Ficoll Paque Plus density gradient separation without further T cell sorting. An Agilent 2100 Bioanalyzer and agarose gel were used to check RNA quality, while a NanoDrop 2000 measured RNA concentration. This clonotype was seen more than once but under ten times. The antigen it binds to is not known. No base qualities exist here, and no much larger clone lies one base off it.

Receptor amplification or capture employed multiplex PCR. Sequencing used an Illumina HiSeq 4000. CDR3 regions were amplified by Arm-PCR with iRepertoire HTBI primers to construct TCR beta libraries. Before sequencing, the PCR products went through gel purification. The original methods were these. Across samples, about 63 TRBV and 13 to 15 TRBJ segments were identified and used for gene usage analysis of CDR3 amino acid clonotypes. Filtered high-quality paired reads were merged into contigs using COPE and FqMerger. BLAST was used to align contigs to IMGT TRBV, TRBD and TRBJ reference genes, and CDR3 was defined according to IMGT. Any clonotype with a frequency above 0.1% was counted as a highly expanded clone. Shannon entropy was used to measure repertoire diversity, and the Gini coefficient was used to measure V-J evenness. A clonotype found in more than one individual was treated as public. The public sequencing data were trimmed at Q25 with fastp and processed into clonotypes with MiXCR by TCRdb, which kept only in-frame beta chains. Records with the same CDR3 protein are collapsed into one entry carrying the most frequent genes and DNA. These V and J calls originate from TCRdb's pipeline instead of the authors' own analysis. The sample table shows 430,000 or so distinct CDR3 sequences, and 21% are seen once. 14% of the sample lies in the top ten.

Taken from the germline V gene, the CDR1 and CDR2 loops are MDHEN and SYDVKM. Taken from cysteine to phenylalanine, the CDR3 has 15 residues. The read is trimmed to its CDR3 DNA, 45 bases read in frame from base 1. Germline trimming amounts to 4 bases on V and 6 bases on J, with 9 as the count of junction bases outside the gene matches. The specimen was peripheral blood mononuclear cells (PBMCs), collected when the disease was refractory, from a patient treated with antithyroid drugs. The chain employs TRBV28 and TRBJ2-3; 8 junctional bases match TRBD2. The receptor was derived from a female donor with Graves disease. The DNA sequence is as follows: TGTGCCAGCAGTTCCCCAGGACTAGCTTCGGATACGCAGTATTTT. This is translated as CASSSPGLASDTQYF.